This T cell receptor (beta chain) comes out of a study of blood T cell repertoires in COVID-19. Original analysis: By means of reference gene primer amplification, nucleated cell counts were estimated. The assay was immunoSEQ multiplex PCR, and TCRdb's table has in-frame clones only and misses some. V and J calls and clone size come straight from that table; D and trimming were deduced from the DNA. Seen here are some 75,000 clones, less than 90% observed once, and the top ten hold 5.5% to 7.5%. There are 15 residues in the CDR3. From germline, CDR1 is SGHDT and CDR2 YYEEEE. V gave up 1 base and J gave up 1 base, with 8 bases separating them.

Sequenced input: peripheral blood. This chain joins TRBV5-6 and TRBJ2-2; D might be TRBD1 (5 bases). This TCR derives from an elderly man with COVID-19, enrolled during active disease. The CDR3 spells CASSLTDRNTGELFF. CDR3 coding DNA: TGTGCCAGCAGCTTGACAGACAGGAACACCGGGGAGCTGTTTTTT.